This T cell receptor beta chain is from a study of blood T cell repertoires in COVID-19. Overall study context: COVID-19 samples from acute and convalescent phases originated in the United States, Italy and Spain. The cDNA or gDNA used as material had been derived from T cells, B-cell-depleted T cells, or PBMCs.

Per the original data handling: For nucleated cells, counts were estimated from reference gene primer amplification. The repertoire was sequenced with immunoSEQ multiplex PCR; TCRdb's copy has only in-frame clones and lacks some. Clonal size and the V and J genes are those of that table, whereas D and trimming came from the DNA. The sample yields 100,000 to 150,000 clones, roughly two thirds seen once. Trimming cost V 5 bases and J 7 bases; bases outside gene matches: 19. The CDR3 is 19 residues long. Germline CDR1 LNHDA, CDR2 SQIVND (reference sequence). This TCR was recovered from a woman between 65 and 79 years old with acute or convalescent COVID-19. The source material was peripheral blood. The rearrangement joins TRBV19 to TRBJ2-1; 11 bases fit TRBD2. The CDR3, as DNA: TGTGCCAGTAGTGCTGGGACTAGCGGTAAAATACAAATCTTTAATGAGCAGTTCTTC. It translates to CASSAGTSGKIQIFNEQFF. The variable domain in full, with the rest retrieved from reference TRBV19 and TRBJ2-1, is DGGITQSPKYLFRKEGQNVTLSCEQNLNHDAMYWYRQDPGQGLRLIYYSQIVNDFQKGDIAEGYSVSREKKESFPLTVTSAQKNPTAFYLCASSAGTSGKIQIFNEQFFGPGTRLTVL.